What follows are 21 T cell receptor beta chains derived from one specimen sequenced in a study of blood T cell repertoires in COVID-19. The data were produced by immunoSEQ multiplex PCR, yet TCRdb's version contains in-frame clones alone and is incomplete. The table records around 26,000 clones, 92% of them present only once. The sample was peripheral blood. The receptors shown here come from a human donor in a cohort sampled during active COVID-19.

CDR3 nucleotides: TGTGCCAGTAGTAACGTCCAGGGCAATAATTCACCCCTCCACTTT. This encodes CASSNVQGNNSPLHF. The chain joins TRBV19 to TRBJ1-6; D may be TRBD1 (5 bases). The ends were cut back, 4 bases at V and 5 bases at J, with 12 bases in the middle. CDR1 is LNHDA, CDR2 SQIVND, per germline (reference sequence). This CDR3 comprises 15 residues.

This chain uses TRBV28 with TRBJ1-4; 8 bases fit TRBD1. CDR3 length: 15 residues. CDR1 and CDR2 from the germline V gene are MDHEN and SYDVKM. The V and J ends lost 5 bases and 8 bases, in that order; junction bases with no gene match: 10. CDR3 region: CASSIGTGGLEKLFF. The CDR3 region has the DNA TGTGCCAGCAGTATCGGGACAGGCGGGTTGGAAAAACTGTTTTTT.

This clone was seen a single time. CDR3 nucleotide sequence: TGTGCCAGCAGCTTCTCTAATGAGCAGTTCTTC. It specifies CASSFSNEQFF. The genes are TRBV7-9 and TRBJ2-1; D remains ambiguous. Trimming cost V 3 bases and J 7 bases, with 4 bases left between them. Germline V gene sequence: CDR1 SEHNR, CDR2 FQNEAQ (reference sequence). The CDR3 covers 11 residues.

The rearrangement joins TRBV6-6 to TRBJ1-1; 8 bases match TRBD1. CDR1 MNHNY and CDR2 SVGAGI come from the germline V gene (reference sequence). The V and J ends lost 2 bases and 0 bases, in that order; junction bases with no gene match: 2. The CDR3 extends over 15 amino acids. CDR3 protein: CASSYQGALNTEAFF. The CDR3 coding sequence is TGTGCCAGCAGTTACCAGGGGGCTTTGAACACTGAAGCTTTCTTT.

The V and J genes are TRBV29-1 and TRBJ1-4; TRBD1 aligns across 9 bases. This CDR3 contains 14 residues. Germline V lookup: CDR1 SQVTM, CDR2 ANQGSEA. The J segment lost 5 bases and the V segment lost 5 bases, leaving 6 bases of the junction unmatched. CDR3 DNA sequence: TGCAGCGTTCATAAGGGGACAGGGAATGAAAAACTGTTTTTT. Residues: CSVHKGTGNEKLFF. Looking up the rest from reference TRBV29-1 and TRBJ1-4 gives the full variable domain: SAVISQKPSRDICQRGTSLTIQCQVDSQVTMMFWYRQQPGQSLTLIATANQGSEATYESGFVIDKFPISRPNLTFSTLTVSNMSPEDSSIYLCSVHKGTGNEKLFFGSGTQLSVL.

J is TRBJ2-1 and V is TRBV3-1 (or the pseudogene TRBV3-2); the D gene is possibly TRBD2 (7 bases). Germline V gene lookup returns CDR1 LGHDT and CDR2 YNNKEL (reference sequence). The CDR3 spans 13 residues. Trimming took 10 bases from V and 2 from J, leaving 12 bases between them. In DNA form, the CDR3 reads TGTGCCAAGGGGGGGCCGGCCTACAATGAGCAGTTCTTC. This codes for CAKGGPAYNEQFF.

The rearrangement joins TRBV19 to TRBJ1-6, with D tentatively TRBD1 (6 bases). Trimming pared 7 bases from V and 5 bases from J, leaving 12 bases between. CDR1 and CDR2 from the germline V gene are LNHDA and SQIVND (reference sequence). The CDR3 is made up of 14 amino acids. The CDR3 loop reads CASTTGQNNSPLHF. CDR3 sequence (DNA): TGTGCCAGTACCACAGGACAGAATAATTCACCCCTCCACTTT.

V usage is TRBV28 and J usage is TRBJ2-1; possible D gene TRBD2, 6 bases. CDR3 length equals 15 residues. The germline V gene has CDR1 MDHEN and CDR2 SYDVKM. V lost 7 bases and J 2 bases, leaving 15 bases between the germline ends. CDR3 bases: TGTGCCAGCAAGACCGGGACTCTCACCTACAATGAGCAGTTCTTC. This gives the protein CASKTGTLTYNEQFF.

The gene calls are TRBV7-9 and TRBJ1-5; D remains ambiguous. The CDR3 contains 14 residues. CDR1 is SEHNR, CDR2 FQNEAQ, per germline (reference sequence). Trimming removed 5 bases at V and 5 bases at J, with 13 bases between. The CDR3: CASSDARGDQPQHF. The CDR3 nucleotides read TGTGCCAGCAGCGACGCCCGCGGCGATCAGCCCCAGCATTTT. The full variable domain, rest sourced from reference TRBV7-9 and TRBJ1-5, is DTGVSQNPRHKITKRGQNVTFRCDPISEHNRLYWYRQTLGQGPEFLTYFQNEAQLEKSRLLSDRFSAERPKGSFSTLEIQRTEQGDSAMYLCASSDARGDQPQHFGDGTRLSIL.

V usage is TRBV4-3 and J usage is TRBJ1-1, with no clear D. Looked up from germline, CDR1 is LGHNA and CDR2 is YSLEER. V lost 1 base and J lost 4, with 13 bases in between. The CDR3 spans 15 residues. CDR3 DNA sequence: TGCGCCAGCAGCCAAGGCCGGGAGGTTGGCACTGAAGCTTTCTTT. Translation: CASSQGREVGTEAFF.

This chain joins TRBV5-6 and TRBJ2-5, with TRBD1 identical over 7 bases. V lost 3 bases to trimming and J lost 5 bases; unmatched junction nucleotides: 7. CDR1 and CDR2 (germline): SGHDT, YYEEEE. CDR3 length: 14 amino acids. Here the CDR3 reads CASSSGQISETQYF. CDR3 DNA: TGTGCCAGCAGCTCGGGACAGATCTCGGAGACCCAGTACTTC.

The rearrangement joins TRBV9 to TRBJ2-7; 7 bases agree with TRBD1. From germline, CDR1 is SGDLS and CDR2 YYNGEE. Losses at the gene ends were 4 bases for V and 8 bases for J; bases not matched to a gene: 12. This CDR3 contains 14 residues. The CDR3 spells CASSQYSTGRKQYF. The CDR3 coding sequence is TGTGCCAGCAGCCAATATTCGACAGGGAGAAAGCAGTACTTC.

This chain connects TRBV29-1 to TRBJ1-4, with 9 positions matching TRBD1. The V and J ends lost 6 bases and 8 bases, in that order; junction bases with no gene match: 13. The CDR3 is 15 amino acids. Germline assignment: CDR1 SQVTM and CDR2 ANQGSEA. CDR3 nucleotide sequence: TGCAGCGTCAGTCCCGGGACAGGGTGGGGAGAAAAACTGTTTTTT. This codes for CSVSPGTGWGEKLFF.

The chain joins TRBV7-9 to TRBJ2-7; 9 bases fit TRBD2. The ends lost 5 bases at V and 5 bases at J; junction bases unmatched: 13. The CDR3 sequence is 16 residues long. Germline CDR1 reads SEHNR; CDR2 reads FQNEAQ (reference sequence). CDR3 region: CASSPGTSTGVDEQYF. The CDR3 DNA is TGTGCCAGCAGCCCCGGGACTAGCACTGGGGTGGACGAGCAGTACTTC.

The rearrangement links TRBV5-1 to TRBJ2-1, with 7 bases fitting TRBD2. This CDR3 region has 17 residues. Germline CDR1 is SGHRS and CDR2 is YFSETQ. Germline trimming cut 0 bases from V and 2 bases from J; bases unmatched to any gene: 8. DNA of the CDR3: TGCGCCAGCAGCTTGGGGCCCCCTAGCGGAACCTACAATGAGCAGTTCTTC. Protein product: CASSLGPPSGTYNEQFF.

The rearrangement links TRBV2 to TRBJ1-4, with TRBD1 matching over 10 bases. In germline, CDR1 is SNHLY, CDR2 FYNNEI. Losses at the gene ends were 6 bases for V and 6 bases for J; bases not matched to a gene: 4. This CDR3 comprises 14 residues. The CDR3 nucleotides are TGTGCCAGCAGATTCGGGACAGGGGATGAAAAACTGTTTTTT. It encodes CASRFGTGDEKLFF. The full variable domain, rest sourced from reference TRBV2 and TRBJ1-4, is EPEVTQTPSHQVTQMGQEVILRCVPISNHLYFYWYRQILGQKVEFLVSFYNNEISEKSEIFDDQFSVERPDGSNFTLKIRSTKLEDSAMYFCASRFGTGDEKLFFGSGTQLSVL.

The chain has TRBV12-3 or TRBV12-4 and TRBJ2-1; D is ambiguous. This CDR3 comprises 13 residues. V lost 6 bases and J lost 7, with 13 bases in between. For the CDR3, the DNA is TGTGCCAGCAGAAGCCTCCAATGGAATGAGCAGTTCTTC. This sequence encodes CASRSLQWNEQFF.

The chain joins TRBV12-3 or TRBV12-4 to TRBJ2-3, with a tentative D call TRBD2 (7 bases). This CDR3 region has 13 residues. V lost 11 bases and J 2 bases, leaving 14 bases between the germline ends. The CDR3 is CAARGALTDTQYF. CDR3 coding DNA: TGTGCCGCCCGGGGGGCCCTCACAGATACGCAGTATTTT.

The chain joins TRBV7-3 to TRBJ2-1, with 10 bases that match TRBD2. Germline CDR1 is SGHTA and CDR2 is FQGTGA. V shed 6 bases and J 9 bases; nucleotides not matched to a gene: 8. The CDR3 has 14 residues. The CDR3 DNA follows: TGTGCCAGCAGGACGAGCGGGGGGGCAAGTGAGCAGTTCTTC. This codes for CASRTSGGASEQFF.

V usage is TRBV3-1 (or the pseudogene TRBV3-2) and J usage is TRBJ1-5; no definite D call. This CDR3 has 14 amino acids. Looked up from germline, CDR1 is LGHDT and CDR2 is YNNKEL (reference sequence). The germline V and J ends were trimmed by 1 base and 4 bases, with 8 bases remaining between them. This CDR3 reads CASSQGLSNQPQHF. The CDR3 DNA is TGTGCCAGCAGCCAAGGTTTGTCAAATCAGCCCCAGCATTTT.

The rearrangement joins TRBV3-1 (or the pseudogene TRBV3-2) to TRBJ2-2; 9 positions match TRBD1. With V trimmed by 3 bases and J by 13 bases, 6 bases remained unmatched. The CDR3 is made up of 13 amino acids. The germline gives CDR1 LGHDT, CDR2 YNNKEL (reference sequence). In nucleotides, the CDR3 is TGTGCCAGCAGCCAGTCGGACAGGGGCGGGCTGTTTTTT. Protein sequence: CASSQSDRGGLFF.